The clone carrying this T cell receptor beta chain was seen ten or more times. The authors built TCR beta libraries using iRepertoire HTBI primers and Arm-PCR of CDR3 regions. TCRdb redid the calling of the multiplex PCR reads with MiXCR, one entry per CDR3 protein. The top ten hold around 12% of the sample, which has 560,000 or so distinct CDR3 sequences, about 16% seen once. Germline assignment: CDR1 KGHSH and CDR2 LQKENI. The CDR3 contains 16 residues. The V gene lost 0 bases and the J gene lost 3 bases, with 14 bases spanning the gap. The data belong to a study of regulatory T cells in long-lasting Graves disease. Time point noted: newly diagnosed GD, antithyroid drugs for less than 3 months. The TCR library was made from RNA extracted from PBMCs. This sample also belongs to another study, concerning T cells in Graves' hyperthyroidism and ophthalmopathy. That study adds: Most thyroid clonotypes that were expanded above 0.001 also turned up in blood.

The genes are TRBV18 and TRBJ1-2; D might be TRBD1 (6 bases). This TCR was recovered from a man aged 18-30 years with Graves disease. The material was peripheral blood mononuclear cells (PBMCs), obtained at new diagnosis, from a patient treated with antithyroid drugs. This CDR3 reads CASSPPNRARDYGYTF. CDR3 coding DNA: TGTGCCAGCTCACCACCGAACAGGGCTCGGGACTATGGCTACACCTTC.